A single sample gave rise to the 28 T cell receptor beta chains below, sequenced in a study of Ad26.COV2.S vaccination and SARS-CoV-2 variants. Here immunoSEQ multiplex PCR was the method, and the copy in TCRdb shows in-frame clones only, minus some. Of approximately 150,000 clones in the sample, about nine tenths were seen once. Specimen: peripheral blood, collected after recovery from COVID-19. These receptor sequences come from a human donor who had recovered from COVID-19.

This sequence joins TRBV9 and TRBJ2-1; D is perhaps TRBD2 (7 bases). From germline, CDR1 is SGDLS and CDR2 YYNGEE. V was cut by 3 bases and J by 6 bases, with 19 bases left in between. This CDR3 is built from 16 residues. CDR3 nucleotides: TGTGCCAGCAGCGCCCTCGGGGGGCGGGGCGGCAATGAGCAGTTCTTC. Residues: CASSALGGRGGNEQFF.

V and J are TRBV7-2 and TRBJ1-2; D might be TRBD1 (6 bases). Looked up from germline, CDR1 is SGHTA and CDR2 is FQGNSA. The CDR3 sequence is 15 residues long. V was trimmed by 5 bases and J by 0 bases, leaving 13 bases between them. CDR3 nucleotides: TGTGCCAGCAGCCTCGGACAGAGAACTAACTATGGCTACACCTTC. It specifies CASSLGQRTNYGYTF. The variable domain in full, completed from reference TRBV7-2 and TRBJ1-2, reads GAGVSQSPSNKVTEKGKDVELRCDPISGHTALYWYRQSLGQGLEFLIYFQGNSAPDKSGLPSDRFSAERTGGSVSTLTIQRTQQEDSAVYLCASSLGQRTNYGYTFGSGTRLTVV.

The chain is built from TRBV29-1 and TRBJ2-1, with 11 nucleotides matching TRBD1. Germline V gene sequence: CDR1 SQVTM, CDR2 ANQGSEA. J lost 6 bases, V lost 7 bases, and 5 bases had no gene match. CDR3 size: 13 residues. This CDR3 reads CSAGQGAPNEQFF. The CDR3 DNA reads as TGCAGCGCAGGACAGGGGGCTCCCAATGAGCAGTTCTTC.

The chain joins TRBV2 to TRBJ1-1; 9 bases map to TRBD1. The germline CDR1 and CDR2 sequences are SNHLY and FYNNEI. V gave up 6 bases and J gave up 8 bases; unmatched junction bases: 16. The CDR3 spans 16 residues. The CDR3 spells CASRHQPGQGRPEAFF. In DNA form, the CDR3 reads TGTGCCAGCAGACACCAACCGGGACAGGGTCGGCCCGAAGCTTTCTTT.

This chain links TRBV7-2 with TRBJ1-6, with unresolved D. CDR1 and CDR2 from the germline V gene are SGHTA and FQGNSA. CDR3 size: 13 residues. The V and J ends lost 1 base and 10 bases respectively, with 8 bases between them. The CDR3 DNA sequence: TGTGCCAGCAGCTTAGTCACTGAATCACCCCTCCACTTT. It translates to CASSLVTESPLHF.

This clone was observed once. The chain recombines TRBV6-5 with TRBJ1-2, with TRBD1 as a possible D gene (5 bases). CDR3 length: 15 amino acids. Per the germline V gene, CDR1 is MNHEY and CDR2 is SVGAGI. V was shortened by 8 bases and J by 7 bases, with 23 bases between the two germline ends. CDR3 in amino acids: CASLSTGTERVGYTF. In DNA form, the CDR3 reads TGTGCCAGCCTATCCACCGGGACGGAAAGGGTTGGCTACACCTTC.

The chain is built from TRBV28 and TRBJ1-1; no reliable D call. This CDR3 is 15 amino acids long. V was trimmed by 4 bases and J by 0 bases, leaving 12 bases between them. The germline V gene encodes CDR1 MDHEN and CDR2 SYDVKM. CDR3 region: CASSSPSGLNTEAFF. The CDR3 bases are TGTGCCAGCAGTTCCCCATCGGGGTTGAACACTGAAGCTTTCTTT.

The V gene is TRBV13, the J gene TRBJ2-3; 9 positions match TRBD2. The CDR3 consists of 16 residues. V was pared by 3 bases and J by 3 bases, with 7 bases of the junction left unmatched. In germline, CDR1 is PRHDT, CDR2 FYEKMQ (reference sequence). CDR3 region: CASSFLLAGETDTQYF. In DNA, the CDR3 is TGTGCCAGCAGCTTCCTGTTAGCGGGGGAGACAGATACGCAGTATTTT.

The chain joins TRBV29-1 to TRBJ1-3; D is unclear. The length of the CDR3 is 11 residues. Germline CDR1 and CDR2: SQVTM and ANQGSEA. The V and J ends lost 7 bases and 4 bases respectively, with 8 bases between them. The CDR3 loop is CSGRFGNTIYF. CDR3 nucleotides: TGCAGCGGACGATTCGGAAACACCATATATTTT.

The chain carries TRBV9 and TRBJ2-1; D remains ambiguous. The CDR3 runs to 16 residues. Trimming left V 2 bases short and J 0 bases short, with 12 bases between. Germline V gene data show CDR1 as SGDLS and CDR2 as YYNGEE. Here the CDR3 DNA reads TGTGCCAGCAGCGTTTGGCCCAAGAGCTCCTACAATGAGCAGTTCTTC. Translating gives CASSVWPKSSYNEQFF.

The V gene is TRBV9, the J gene TRBJ1-5; no firm D call. Looked up from germline, CDR1 is SGDLS and CDR2 is YYNGEE. The ends were cut back, 3 bases at V and 0 bases at J, with 10 bases in the middle. The CDR3 spans 15 residues. The DNA of the CDR3 is TGTGCCAGCAGCGGAGGCGTTTTTAGCAATCAGCCCCAGCATTTT. Protein: CASSGGVFSNQPQHF.

This clone was found a few times. This chain links TRBV28 with TRBJ2-1, with 7 bases aligning to TRBD2. Germline values: CDR1 MDHEN, CDR2 SYDVKM. This CDR3 has 13 residues. V dropped 3 bases and J dropped 7; count of bases not matched to a gene: 3. In nucleotides, the CDR3 is TGTGCCAGCAGTTTGAACGGGGGGAATGAGCAGTTCTTC. Its translation is CASSLNGGNEQFF.

This chain connects TRBV7-9 to TRBJ2-2; the match to TRBD1 covers 7 bases. The CDR3 totals 14 residues. The V and J ends lost 6 bases and 0 bases, in that order; junction bases with no gene match: 1. Germline loops: CDR1 SEHNR, CDR2 FQNEAQ (reference sequence). In DNA, the CDR3 is TGTGCCAGCAGTCAGGGGGCGAACACCGGGGAGCTGTTTTTT. It yields the protein CASSQGANTGELFF.

The rearrangement uses TRBV19 and TRBJ1-2; no reliable D call. The CDR3 is made up of 12 amino acids. Germline values: CDR1 LNHDA, CDR2 SQIVND (reference sequence). Trimming left V 4 bases short and J 8 bases short, with 11 bases between. CDR3 residues: CASSTGSWGYTF. The CDR3 DNA follows: TGTGCCAGTAGTACGGGGTCCTGGGGCTACACCTTC. The whole variable domain, remainder taken from reference TRBV19 and TRBJ1-2, is DGGITQSPKYLFRKEGQNVTLSCEQNLNHDAMYWYRQDPGQGLRLIYYSQIVNDFQKGDIAEGYSVSREKKESFPLTVTSAQKNPTAFYLCASSTGSWGYTFGSGTRLTVV.

The chain carries TRBV7-9 and TRBJ2-5, with D unclear. Trimming removed 1 base at V and 2 bases at J, with 11 bases between. The CDR3 runs to 15 residues. Germline assignment: CDR1 SEHNR and CDR2 FQNEAQ (reference sequence). CDR3 nucleotides: TGTGCCAGCAGCTTAGGAAGTTGGCAACAAGAGACCCAGTACTTC. It specifies CASSLGSWQQETQYF.

V is TRBV6-1 and J is TRBJ2-3, with unresolved D. V lost 8 bases and J 4 bases, leaving 13 bases between the germline ends. Per germline, CDR1 MNHNS and CDR2 SASEGT. The CDR3 totals 13 residues. This CDR3 reads CASSGILADTQYF. In DNA form, the CDR3 reads TGTGCCAGCTCAGGAATCTTAGCAGATACGCAGTATTTT.

The chain joins TRBV30 to TRBJ2-3, with 8 bases lining up with TRBD1. This CDR3 has 15 amino acids. Germline V gene data show CDR1 as GTSNPN and CDR2 as SVGIG (reference sequence). With 4 bases clipped from V and 5 bases from J, the junction kept 11 bases outside the gene matches. CDR3 amino acids: CAWTLLSGGKDTQYF. In DNA, the CDR3 is TGTGCCTGGACCCTCTTGTCAGGGGGCAAAGATACGCAGTATTTT. Drawing the rest from reference TRBV30 and TRBJ2-3, the complete variable domain is SQTIHQWPATLVQPVGSPLSLECTVEGTSNPNLYWYRQAAGRGLQLLFYSVGIGQISSEVPQNLSASRPQDRQFILSSKKLLLSDSGFYLCAWTLLSGGKDTQYFGPGTRLTVL.

This chain joins TRBV18 and TRBJ1-1, with TRBD1 identical over 8 bases. With V trimmed by 6 bases and J by 3 bases, 3 bases remained unmatched. Germline values: CDR1 KGHSH, CDR2 LQKENI. The CDR3 is 13 amino acids. The CDR3 coding sequence is TGTGCCAGCTCTCCGGGACAGGACACTGAAGCTTTCTTT. Its translation is CASSPGQDTEAFF.

The rearrangement links TRBV7-9 to TRBJ2-7; no reliable D call. The V end lost 0 bases, the J end lost 7 bases, and 7 bases lay between the germline ends. The germline CDR1 and CDR2 sequences are SEHNR and FQNEAQ (reference sequence). The CDR3 totals 12 residues. The CDR3 protein is CASSLADVEQYF. Written as DNA, the CDR3 is TGTGCCAGCAGCTTAGCGGACGTGGAGCAGTACTTC. Full variable domain (missing parts from reference TRBV7-9 and TRBJ2-7): DTGVSQNPRHKITKRGQNVTFRCDPISEHNRLYWYRQTLGQGPEFLTYFQNEAQLEKSRLLSDRFSAERPKGSFSTLEIQRTEQGDSAMYLCASSLADVEQYFGPGTRLTVT.

V is TRBV5-6 and J is TRBJ1-2, with 7 bases identical to TRBD1. Per germline, CDR1 SGHDT and CDR2 YYEEEE. This CDR3 spans 13 amino acids. CDR3 residues: CASGAQGSYGYTF. CDR3 nucleotide sequence: TGTGCTTCGGGGGCACAGGGGAGCTATGGCTACACCTTC.

This clone was detected once. This chain joins TRBV28 and TRBJ1-2; D is undetermined. This CDR3 spans 14 amino acids. Deletions cut 11 bases from V and 8 bases from J, with 24 bases between. The V gene's germline CDR1 is MDHEN and CDR2 SYDVKM. In DNA, the CDR3 is TGTGCCGCACGTCTTGCAGTATCCCCCTGGGGCTACACCTTC. Translation: CAARLAVSPWGYTF.

The genes are TRBV20-1 and TRBJ1-5, with a possible D match to TRBD1 (6 bases). Trimming cost V 3 bases and J 2 bases, with 8 bases left between them. This CDR3 has 13 residues. The germline CDR1 and CDR2 sequences are DFQATT and SNEGSKA (reference sequence). The CDR3: CSASSGGNQPQHF. The CDR3 DNA is TGCAGTGCTAGTTCAGGGGGCAATCAGCCCCAGCATTTT.

The chain employs TRBV10-3 and TRBJ2-3; TRBD1 matches 11 bases. Germline CDR1 reads ENHRY; CDR2 reads SYGVKD. J gave up 4 bases and V 3 bases, and 3 bases lay outside the gene matches. The CDR3 has 15 amino acids. CDR3 protein: CAISDPGQGADTQYF. The CDR3 DNA reads as TGTGCCATCAGTGATCCGGGACAGGGGGCAGATACGCAGTATTTT.

This chain links TRBV5-1 with TRBJ1-1; D is perhaps TRBD1 (5 bases). Germline V CDR1 and CDR2: SGHRS, YFSETQ. The CDR3 runs 15 residues. V was trimmed by 2 bases and J by 2 bases, leaving 13 bases between them. The CDR3 bases are TGCGCCAGCAGCTTATATATGACAGCAAACACTGAAGCTTTCTTT. As protein: CASSLYMTANTEAFF.

CDR3 DNA: TGCGCCAGCAGCGAGACAGGGAGCTCCTACAATGAGCAGTTCTTC. Translated: CASSETGSSYNEQFF. The chain combines TRBV5-1 with TRBJ2-1; 7 bases agree with TRBD1. This CDR3 is built from 15 residues. V lost 4 bases, J lost 0 bases, and 4 bases stayed unmatched. Germline V gene lookup returns CDR1 SGHRS and CDR2 YFSETQ.

The chain couples TRBV7-9 to TRBJ1-1; tentative D call: TRBD1 (5 bases). The CDR3 runs to 14 residues. Deletions cut 6 bases from V and 4 bases from J, with 15 bases between. From germline, CDR1 is SEHNR and CDR2 FQNEAQ (reference sequence). CDR3 DNA sequence: TGTGCCAGCAGTGAACAGGAGTCCGGCACTGAAGCTTTCTTT. Translating it yields CASSEQESGTEAFF.

The V gene is TRBV28, the J gene TRBJ2-6, with 8 bases fitting TRBD1. The germline V gene has CDR1 MDHEN and CDR2 SYDVKM. This CDR3 has 16 amino acids. V shed 8 bases and J 3 bases; nucleotides not matched to a gene: 9. CDR3 bases: TGTGCCAGCCGCGGACAGGGTTTAGTTGGGGCCAACGTCCTGACTTTC. As protein: CASRGQGLVGANVLTF.

The chain couples TRBV3-1 (or the pseudogene TRBV3-2) to TRBJ2-5; D might be TRBD1 or TRBD2, each matching 5 bases. V lost 0 bases and J 1 base, leaving 15 bases between the germline ends. This CDR3 is built from 17 residues. The germline CDR1 and CDR2 sequences are LGHDT and YNNKEL (reference sequence). The CDR3 DNA follows: TGTGCCAGCAGCCAAGAAAAGGACTGGGGCCCCCAAGAGACCCAGTACTTC. Its translation is CASSQEKDWGPQETQYF.